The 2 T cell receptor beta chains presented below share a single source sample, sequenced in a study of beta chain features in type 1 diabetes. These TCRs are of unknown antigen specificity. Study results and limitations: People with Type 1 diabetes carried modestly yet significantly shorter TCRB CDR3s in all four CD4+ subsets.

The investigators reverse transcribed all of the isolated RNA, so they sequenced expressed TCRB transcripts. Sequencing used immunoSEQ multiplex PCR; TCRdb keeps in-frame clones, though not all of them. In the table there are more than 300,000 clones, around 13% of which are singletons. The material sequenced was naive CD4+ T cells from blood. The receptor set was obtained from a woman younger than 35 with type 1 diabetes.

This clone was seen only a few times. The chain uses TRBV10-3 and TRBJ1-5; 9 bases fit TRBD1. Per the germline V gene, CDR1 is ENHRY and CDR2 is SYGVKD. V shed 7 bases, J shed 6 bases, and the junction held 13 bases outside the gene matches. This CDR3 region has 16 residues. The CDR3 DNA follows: TGTGCCATCATCCTAGTTTACAGGGGGCGCGGTCAGCCCCAGCATTTT. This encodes CAIILVYRGRGQPQHF.

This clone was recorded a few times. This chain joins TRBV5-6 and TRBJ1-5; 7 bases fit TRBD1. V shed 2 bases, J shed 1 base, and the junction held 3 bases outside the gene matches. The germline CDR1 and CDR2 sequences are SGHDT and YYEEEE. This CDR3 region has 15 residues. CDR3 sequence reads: CASSLGGLSNQPQHF. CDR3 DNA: TGTGCCAGCAGCTTAGGGGGCCTAAGCAATCAGCCCCAGCATTTT.